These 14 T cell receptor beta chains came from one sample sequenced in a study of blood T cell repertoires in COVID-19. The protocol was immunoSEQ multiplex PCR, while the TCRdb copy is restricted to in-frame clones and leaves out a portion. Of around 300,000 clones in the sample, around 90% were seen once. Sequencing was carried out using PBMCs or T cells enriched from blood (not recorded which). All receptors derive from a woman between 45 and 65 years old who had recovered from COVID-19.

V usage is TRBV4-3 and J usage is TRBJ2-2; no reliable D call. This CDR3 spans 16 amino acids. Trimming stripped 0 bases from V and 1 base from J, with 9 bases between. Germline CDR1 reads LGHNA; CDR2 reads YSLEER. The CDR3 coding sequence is TGCGCCAGCAGCCAAGATTTGGGCAGGAACACCGGGGAGCTGTTTTTT. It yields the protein CASSQDLGRNTGELFF.

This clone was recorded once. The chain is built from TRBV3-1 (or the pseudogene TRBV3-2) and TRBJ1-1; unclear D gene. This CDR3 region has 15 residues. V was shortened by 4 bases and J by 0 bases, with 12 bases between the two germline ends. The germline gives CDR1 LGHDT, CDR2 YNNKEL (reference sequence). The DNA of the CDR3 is TGTGCCAGCAGCCCTAGAGCTTTGTTGAACACTGAAGCTTTCTTT. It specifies CASSPRALLNTEAFF.

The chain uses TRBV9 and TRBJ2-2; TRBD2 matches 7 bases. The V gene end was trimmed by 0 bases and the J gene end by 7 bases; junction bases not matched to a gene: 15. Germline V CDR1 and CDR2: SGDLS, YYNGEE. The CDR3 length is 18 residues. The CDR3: CASSVVMGGPGFSGELFF. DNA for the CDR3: TGTGCCAGCAGCGTAGTGATGGGAGGGCCCGGCTTCAGCGGGGAGCTGTTTTTT.

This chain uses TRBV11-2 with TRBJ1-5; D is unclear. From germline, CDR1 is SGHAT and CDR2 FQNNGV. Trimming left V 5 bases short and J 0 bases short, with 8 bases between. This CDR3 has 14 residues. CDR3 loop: CASSRQNSNQPQHF. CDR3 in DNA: TGTGCCAGCAGCCGCCAGAATAGCAATCAGCCCCAGCATTTT. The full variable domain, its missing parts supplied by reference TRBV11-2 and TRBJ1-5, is EAGVAQSPRYKIIEKRQSVAFWCNPISGHATLYWYQQILGQGPKLLIQFQNNGVVDDSQLPKDRFSAERLKGVDSTLKIQPAKLEDSAVYLCASSRQNSNQPQHFGDGTRLSIL.

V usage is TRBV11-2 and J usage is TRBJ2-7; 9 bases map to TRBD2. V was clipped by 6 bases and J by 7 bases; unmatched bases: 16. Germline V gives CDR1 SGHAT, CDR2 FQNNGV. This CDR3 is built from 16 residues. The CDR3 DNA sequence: TGTGCCAGCAGTTTTAGGGCAGCGGGAGGCTTGGGGGAGCAGTACTTC. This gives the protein CASSFRAAGGLGEQYF.

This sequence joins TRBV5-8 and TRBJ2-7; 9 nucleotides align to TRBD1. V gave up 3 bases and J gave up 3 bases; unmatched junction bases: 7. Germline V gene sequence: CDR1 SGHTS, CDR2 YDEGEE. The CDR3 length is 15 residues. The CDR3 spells CASSSGQGDLYEQYF. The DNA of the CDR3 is TGTGCCAGCAGCTCGGGACAGGGCGACCTCTACGAGCAGTACTTC.

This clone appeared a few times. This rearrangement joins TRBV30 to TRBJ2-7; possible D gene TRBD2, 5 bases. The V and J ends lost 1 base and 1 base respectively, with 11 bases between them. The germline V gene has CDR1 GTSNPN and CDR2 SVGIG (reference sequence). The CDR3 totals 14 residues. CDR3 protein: CAWSAAEGSYEQYF. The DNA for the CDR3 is TGTGCCTGGAGTGCGGCAGAGGGATCCTACGAGCAGTACTTC.

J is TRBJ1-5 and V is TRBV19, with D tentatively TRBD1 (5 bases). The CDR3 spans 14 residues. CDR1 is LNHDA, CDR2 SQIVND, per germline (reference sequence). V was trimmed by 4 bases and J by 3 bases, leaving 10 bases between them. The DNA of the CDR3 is TGTGCCAGTAGTAGCAGGGCCTACAATCAGCCCCAGCATTTT. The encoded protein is CASSSRAYNQPQHF.

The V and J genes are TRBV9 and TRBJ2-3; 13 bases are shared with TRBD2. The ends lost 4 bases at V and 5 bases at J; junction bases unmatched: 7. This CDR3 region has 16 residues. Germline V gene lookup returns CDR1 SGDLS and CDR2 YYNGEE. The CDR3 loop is CASSSRTSGSGDTQYF. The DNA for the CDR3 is TGTGCCAGCAGCTCCCGGACTAGCGGGAGTGGAGATACGCAGTATTTT. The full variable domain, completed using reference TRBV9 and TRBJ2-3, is DSGVTQTPKHLITATGQRVTLRCSPRSGDLSVYWYQQSLDQGLQFLIQYYNGEERAKGNILERFSAQQFPDLHSELNLSSLELGDSALYFCASSSRTSGSGDTQYFGPGTRLTVL.

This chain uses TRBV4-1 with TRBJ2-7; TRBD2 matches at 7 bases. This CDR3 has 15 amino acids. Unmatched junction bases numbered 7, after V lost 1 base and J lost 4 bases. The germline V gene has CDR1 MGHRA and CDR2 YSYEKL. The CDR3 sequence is CASSQGEGRLYEQYF. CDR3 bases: TGCGCCAGCAGCCAAGGGGAGGGGCGTCTGTACGAGCAGTACTTC.

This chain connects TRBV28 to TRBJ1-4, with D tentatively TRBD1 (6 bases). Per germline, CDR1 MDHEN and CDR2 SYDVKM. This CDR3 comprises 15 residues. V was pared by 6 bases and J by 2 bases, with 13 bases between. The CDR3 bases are TGTGCCAGCAGACCAACAGGGTCTACTAATGAAAAACTGTTTTTT. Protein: CASRPTGSTNEKLFF.

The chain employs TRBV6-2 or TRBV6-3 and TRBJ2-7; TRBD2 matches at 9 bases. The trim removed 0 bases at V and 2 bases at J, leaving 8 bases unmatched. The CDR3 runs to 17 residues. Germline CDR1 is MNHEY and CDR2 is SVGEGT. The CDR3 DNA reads TGTGCCAGCAGTTACTCCCCGGGTAGCGGGAGACCCTACGAGCAGTACTTC. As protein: CASSYSPGSGRPYEQYF.

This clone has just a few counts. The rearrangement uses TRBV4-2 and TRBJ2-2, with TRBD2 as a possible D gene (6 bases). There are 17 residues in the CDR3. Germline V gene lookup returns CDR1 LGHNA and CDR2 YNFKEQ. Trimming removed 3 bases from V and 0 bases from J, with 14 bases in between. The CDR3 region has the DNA TGTGCCAGCAGCCAGGATCTAGGGACTTCGAACACCGGGGAGCTGTTTTTT. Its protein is CASSQDLGTSNTGELFF.

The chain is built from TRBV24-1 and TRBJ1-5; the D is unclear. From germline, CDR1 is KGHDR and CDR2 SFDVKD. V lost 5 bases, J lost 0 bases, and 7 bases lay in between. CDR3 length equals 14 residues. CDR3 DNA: TGTGCCACCAGTGGCCCGGTTAGCAATCAGCCCCAGCATTTT. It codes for CATSGPVSNQPQHF.